One and the same sample provided the 28 T cell receptor beta chains below, sequenced in a study of blood T cell repertoires in COVID-19. Only in-frame clones appear in the TCRdb table, and some are missing; sequencing was by immunoSEQ multiplex PCR. The sample lists approximately 110,000 clones; under 80% were seen once. The sequencing input was peripheral blood. These TCRs come from a man aged 70-80 years with active or convalescent COVID-19.

The chain joins TRBV5-4 to TRBJ1-5; D may be TRBD1 (6 bases). The V and J ends lost 4 bases and 3 bases respectively, with 17 bases between them. This CDR3 region has 16 residues. Germline values: CDR1 SGHNT, CDR2 YYREEE (reference sequence). The CDR3 DNA reads as TGTGCCAGCAGCCCGGCCCCAGGACAGAACAATCAGCCCCAGCATTTT. Protein: CASSPAPGQNNQPQHF.

V and J are TRBV19 and TRBJ2-4; D perhaps matches TRBD1 (6 bases). The CDR3 has 15 residues. Germline assignment: CDR1 LNHDA and CDR2 SQIVND (reference sequence). V dropped 3 bases and J dropped 6 bases, with 15 bases sitting between them. CDR3 in amino acids: CASSIGDWDINIQYF. CDR3 nucleotide sequence: TGTGCCAGTAGTATCGGTGACTGGGACATAAACATTCAGTACTTC.

The chain carries TRBV5-1 and TRBJ2-2; 8 bases are a match to TRBD1. V shed 0 bases and J 7 bases; nucleotides not matched to a gene: 8. The germline CDR1 and CDR2 sequences are SGHRS and YFSETQ. The CDR3 runs 16 residues. The CDR3 nucleotides read TGCGCCAGCAGCTTGGACGGCAGGGGGCTGAACGGGGAGCTGTTTTTT. Protein product: CASSLDGRGLNGELFF.

The V gene is TRBV20-1, the J gene TRBJ2-1; D gene ambiguous. Germline CDR1 and CDR2: DFQATT and SNEGSKA (reference sequence). Deletions cut 7 bases from V and 15 bases from J, with 10 bases between. This CDR3 is built from 8 residues. CDR3 in DNA: TGCAGTGACCTAGATGGGTTCTTC. Translated: CSDLDGFF.

This clone has only a few counts. The chain joins TRBV28 to TRBJ1-2, with 7 positions matching TRBD1. J lost 6 bases, V lost 1 base, and 8 bases had no gene match. The CDR3 extends over 15 amino acids. Germline V gene data show CDR1 as MDHEN and CDR2 as SYDVKM. CDR3 coding DNA: TGTGCCAGCAGTTTATTTCGACAGGGAAGCGATGGCTACACCTTC. It translates to CASSLFRQGSDGYTF.

The chain uses TRBV20-1 and TRBJ2-1; weak D call: TRBD1 (6 bases). The CDR3 is 11 residues long. Trimming left V 3 bases short and J 9 bases short, with 9 bases between. Germline values: CDR1 DFQATT, CDR2 SNEGSKA (reference sequence). The CDR3: CSASGGGEQFF. In DNA, the CDR3 is TGCAGTGCTAGTGGGGGCGGTGAGCAGTTCTTC.

This clone showed up just once. The CDR3 spells CSASSVAGSEQYF. The CDR3 nucleotides are TGCAGTGCTAGTTCAGTAGCGGGATCCGAGCAGTACTTC. The rearrangement uses TRBV20-1 and TRBJ2-7; TRBD2 matches 8 bases. Germline V lookup: CDR1 DFQATT, CDR2 SNEGSKA (reference sequence). V gave up 3 bases and J gave up 6 bases; unmatched junction bases: 7. The CDR3 is 13 residues long.

This sequence joins TRBV18 and TRBJ2-2; D may be TRBD2 (6 bases). Germline V gives CDR1 KGHSH, CDR2 LQKENI. This CDR3 comprises 16 residues. Trimming removed 3 bases at V and 7 bases at J, with 18 bases between. CDR3 coding DNA: TGTGCCAGCTCACCTGGTCAAGCGGGTCTGGGCGGGGAGCTGTTTTTT. It specifies CASSPGQAGLGGELFF. Full variable domain (outside the CDR3, taken from reference TRBV18 and TRBJ2-2): NAGVMQNPRHLVRRRGQEARLRCSPMKGHSHVYWYRQLPEEGLKFMVYLQKENIIDESGMPKERFSAEFPKEGPSILRIQQVVRGDSAAYFCASSPGQAGLGGELFFGEGSRLTVL.

This clone occurred a few times. The chain carries TRBV6-1 and TRBJ2-7; tentative D call: TRBD1 (5 bases). CDR3 length: 14 amino acids. CDR1 and CDR2 (germline): MNHNS, SASEGT. Trimming shortened V by 1 base and J by 2 bases, and 9 bases separated the two germline ends. CDR3 DNA: TGTGCCAGCAGTGAAGGACAGCTCCCCTACGAGCAGTACTTC. Its translation is CASSEGQLPYEQYF.

The chain has TRBV6-5 and TRBJ2-1, with 7 bases fitting TRBD1. The CDR3 covers 13 residues. Germline V gene lookup returns CDR1 MNHEY and CDR2 SVGAGI. Germline trimming cut 7 bases from V and 15 bases from J; bases unmatched to any gene: 15. The CDR3 loop is CASKRQGFETRFF. CDR3 sequence (DNA): TGTGCCAGCAAACGACAGGGTTTCGAGACCCGGTTCTTC.

This chain uses TRBV30 with TRBJ1-1; D perhaps matches TRBD1 (5 bases). Trimming stripped 4 bases from V and 4 bases from J, with 13 bases between. Germline V CDR1 and CDR2: GTSNPN, SVGIG (reference sequence). CDR3 length equals 13 residues. The CDR3 is CAWNGGASTEAFF. The CDR3 DNA sequence: TGTGCCTGGAACGGCGGGGCGAGCACTGAAGCTTTCTTT.

The V call is TRBV5-1, the J call TRBJ1-2, with D possibly matching TRBD1 (6 bases). The CDR3 is 15 amino acids. V was trimmed by 4 bases and J by 4 bases, leaving 17 bases between them. From germline, CDR1 is SGHRS and CDR2 YFSETQ. The CDR3 loop is CASSTDRTLGYGYTF. CDR3 nucleotides: TGCGCCAGCAGCACCGACAGGACCCTAGGCTATGGCTACACCTTC.

The chain carries TRBV18 and TRBJ2-3; D is perhaps TRBD1 (7 bases). V was cut by 4 bases and J by 7 bases, with 21 bases left in between. Looked up from germline, CDR1 is KGHSH and CDR2 is LQKENI. This CDR3 is 16 amino acids long. CDR3 amino acids: CASSQLQGTGGNTQYF. In DNA form, the CDR3 reads TGTGCCAGCTCACAACTACAGGGGACTGGGGGAAATACGCAGTATTTT. Complete variable domain (other parts from reference TRBV18 and TRBJ2-3): NAGVMQNPRHLVRRRGQEARLRCSPMKGHSHVYWYRQLPEEGLKFMVYLQKENIIDESGMPKERFSAEFPKEGPSILRIQQVVRGDSAAYFCASSQLQGTGGNTQYFGPGTRLTVL.

The chain recombines TRBV2 with TRBJ1-4; tentative D call: TRBD1 (6 bases). The CDR3 totals 15 residues. Per the germline V gene, CDR1 is SNHLY and CDR2 is FYNNEI. Trimming left V 8 bases short and J 6 bases short, with 19 bases between. As DNA, the CDR3 is TGTGCCAGCGGACAGAATACAGGGTACGATGAAAAACTGTTTTTT. It encodes CASGQNTGYDEKLFF.

This clone has just a few counts. The rearrangement uses TRBV29-1 and TRBJ2-7, with TRBD1 as a possible D gene (6 bases). The germline CDR1 and CDR2 sequences are SQVTM and ANQGSEA. The CDR3 totals 12 residues. V gave up 4 bases and J gave up 3 bases, with 10 bases separating them. CDR3 DNA sequence: TGCAGCGTTGCCGGGACAAACTACGAGCAGTACTTC. This gives the protein CSVAGTNYEQYF.

This clone was seen just once. This sequence joins TRBV4-1 and TRBJ2-5; TRBD2 aligns across 10 bases. This CDR3 spans 18 amino acids. Germline V gene sequence: CDR1 MGHRA, CDR2 YSYEKL. Germline trimming cut 0 bases from V and 4 bases from J; bases unmatched to any gene: 11. CDR3 protein: CASSQDPSSGGGGETQYF. Written as DNA, the CDR3 is TGCGCCAGCAGCCAAGACCCCTCTAGCGGGGGAGGGGGAGAGACCCAGTACTTC.

The V call is TRBV9, the J call TRBJ2-3; 9 nucleotides agree with TRBD2. Per germline, CDR1 SGDLS and CDR2 YYNGEE. This CDR3 is built from 15 residues. V lost 4 bases, J lost 0 bases, and 3 bases stayed unmatched. For the CDR3, the DNA is TGTGCCAGCAGCCCGCGGGAGGGTAGCACAGATACGCAGTATTTT. Its protein is CASSPREGSTDTQYF. The whole variable domain, filled in from reference TRBV9 and TRBJ2-3, reads DSGVTQTPKHLITATGQRVTLRCSPRSGDLSVYWYQQSLDQGLQFLIQYYNGEERAKGNILERFSAQQFPDLHSELNLSSLELGDSALYFCASSPREGSTDTQYFGPGTRLTVL.

This clone was recorded a few times. V is TRBV6-1 and J is TRBJ1-5; D is possibly TRBD1 (5 bases). The germline V and J ends were trimmed by 2 bases and 6 bases, with 26 bases remaining between them. This CDR3 spans 19 amino acids. Germline loops: CDR1 MNHNS, CDR2 SASEGT. The chain's CDR3 is CASSEILPGGEGTSQPQHF. DNA for the CDR3: TGTGCCAGCAGTGAAATACTCCCGGGGGGGGAGGGGACGAGTCAGCCCCAGCATTTT.

This clone was seen many times. The rearrangement joins TRBV6-2 or TRBV6-3 to TRBJ2-5, with 8 bases fitting TRBD2. J lost 5 bases, V lost 2 bases, and 4 bases had no gene match. CDR3 length: 14 amino acids. Germline V CDR1 and CDR2: MNHEY, SVGEGT. CDR3 sequence: CASSYAGGWETQYF. CDR3 coding DNA: TGTGCCAGCAGTTACGCGGGGGGTTGGGAGACCCAGTACTTC.

This clone was seen once. The V and J genes are TRBV5-4 and TRBJ2-1; 10 bases fit TRBD2. V lost 0 bases and J lost 6; bases outside the gene matches: 6. This CDR3 has 16 residues. Germline V lookup: CDR1 SGHNT, CDR2 YYREEE (reference sequence). CDR3 region: CASSLVLAGAINEQFF. The CDR3 coding sequence is TGTGCCAGCAGCTTGGTCCTAGCGGGGGCGATCAATGAGCAGTTCTTC.

The rearrangement links TRBV5-1 to TRBJ2-5; TRBD1 aligns across 8 bases. CDR1 SGHRS and CDR2 YFSETQ come from the germline V gene. This CDR3 comprises 15 residues. After removal of 3 bases from V and 1 base from J, the junction contained 5 bases not matched to a gene. The CDR3 DNA reads as TGCGCCAGCAGCTACGCCACAGGGGGCCAAGAGACCCAGTACTTC. This translates into CASSYATGGQETQYF.

This rearrangement joins TRBV10-3 to TRBJ1-5; D may be TRBD1 (6 bases). The germline V and J ends were trimmed by 4 bases and 6 bases, with 13 bases remaining between them. Germline V lookup: CDR1 ENHRY, CDR2 SYGVKD. The CDR3 extends over 14 amino acids. The CDR3 DNA follows: TGTGCCATCAGTGCAGCAGGGGCGAGTCAGCCCCAGCATTTT. This sequence encodes CAISAAGASQPQHF.

Turning to this clone: At one boundary the junction diverges from the germline segment, which might be a read error. V is TRBV5-6 and J is TRBJ2-4; 10 bases match TRBD1. The CDR3 has 16 residues. Germline CDR1 reads SGHDT; CDR2 reads YYEEEE. CDR3 DNA: TGTGCCTGCAGCACCAAAACGACAGGGGGCCGTGACATTCAGTACTTC. This translates into CACSTKTTGGRDIQYF.

The chain recombines TRBV4-1 with TRBJ1-2; D unclear. The CDR3 runs 14 residues. The V end lost 0 bases, the J end lost 7 bases, and 12 bases lay between the germline ends. Germline CDR1 and CDR2: MGHRA and YSYEKL. CDR3 in amino acids: CASSQDVVPRGYTF. In DNA, the CDR3 is TGCGCCAGCAGCCAAGATGTCGTTCCGCGTGGCTACACCTTC.

On this clone: One junction end disagrees with the germline gene, perhaps due to a read error. This chain joins TRBV6-5 and TRBJ1-3; 8 bases agree with TRBD1. The germline gives CDR1 MNHEY, CDR2 SVGAGI. There are 13 residues in the CDR3. The CDR3, as DNA: TGTGCCAGCAGTCCACAGGGGGGAAACATCATATATTTT. Translation: CASSPQGGNIIYF.

The chain couples TRBV10-2 to TRBJ2-7; D perhaps matches TRBD1 (6 bases). There are 14 residues in the CDR3. Looked up from germline, CDR1 is WSHSY and CDR2 is SAAADI. Trimming pared 7 bases from V and 3 bases from J, leaving 16 bases between. The CDR3 DNA follows: TGCGCCAGCATTGGACAGCAAACGGGCTACGAGCAGTACTTC. Amino acid sequence: CASIGQQTGYEQYF.

The V call is TRBV18, the J call TRBJ2-7; 7 nucleotides align to TRBD1. The V gene's germline CDR1 is KGHSH and CDR2 LQKENI. Losses at the gene ends were 6 bases for V and 0 bases for J; bases not matched to a gene: 2. CDR3 length: 13 residues. The CDR3, as DNA: TGTGCCAGCTCTCGGGACAGCTCCTACGAGCAGTACTTC. It specifies CASSRDSSYEQYF.

V usage is TRBV30 and J usage is TRBJ1-3; the D gene is possibly TRBD1 (5 bases). Looked up from germline, CDR1 is GTSNPN and CDR2 is SVGIG (reference sequence). Trimming shortened V by 2 bases and J by 0 bases, and 14 bases separated the two germline ends. This CDR3 comprises 16 residues. In nucleotides, the CDR3 is TGTGCCTGGAGTCCAACGGGGGTTCTCTCTGGAAACACCATATATTTT. Translating it yields CAWSPTGVLSGNTIYF. The full variable domain, rest sourced from reference TRBV30 and TRBJ1-3, is SQTIHQWPATLVQPVGSPLSLECTVEGTSNPNLYWYRQAAGRGLQLLFYSVGIGQISSEVPQNLSASRPQDRQFILSSKKLLLSDSGFYLCAWSPTGVLSGNTIYFGEGSWLTVV.